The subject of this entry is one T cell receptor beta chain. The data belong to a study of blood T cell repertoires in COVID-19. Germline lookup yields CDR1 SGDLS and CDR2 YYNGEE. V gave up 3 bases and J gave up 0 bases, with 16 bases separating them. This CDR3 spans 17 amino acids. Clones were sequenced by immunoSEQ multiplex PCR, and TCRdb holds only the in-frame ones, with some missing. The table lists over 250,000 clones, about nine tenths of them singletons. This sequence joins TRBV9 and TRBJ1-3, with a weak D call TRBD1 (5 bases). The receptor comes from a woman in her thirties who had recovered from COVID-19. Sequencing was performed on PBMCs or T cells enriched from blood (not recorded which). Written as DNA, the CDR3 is TGTGCCAGCAGCGCTCCCATGGGGCTTAACTCTGGAAACACCATATATTTT. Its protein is CASSAPMGLNSGNTIYF.